A single sample is the source of the 30 T cell receptor beta chains below, sequenced in a study of response to subunit inactivated influenza vaccine. TCRdb reprocessed the RT-PCR reads via MiXCR and lists one record per CDR3 protein. The sample includes a few hundred thousand distinct CDR3 sequences, about 14% of them seen just once. This material consisted of PBMCs from blood, taken less than 13 days after vaccination. The source of these receptors is a middle-aged man who received an inactivated influenza vaccine.

The gene calls are TRBV7-2 and TRBJ2-7, with 8 nucleotides matching TRBD2. V lost 0 bases, J lost 3 bases, and 7 bases stayed unmatched. Germline CDR1 SGHTA, CDR2 FQGNSA. This CDR3 spans 16 amino acids. In DNA, the CDR3 is TGTGCCAGCAGCTTAGCTCTCACTAGCGGTGGCTACGAGCAGTACTTC. It yields the protein CASSLALTSGGYEQYF.

The chain joins TRBV7-9 to TRBJ2-1; 9 bases are a match to TRBD2. CDR1 is SEHNR, CDR2 FQNEAQ, per germline (reference sequence). Trimming removed 2 bases from V and 4 bases from J; junction bases left unmatched: 3. The CDR3 runs 15 residues. CDR3 nucleotides: TGTGCCAGCAGCTTACTAGCGGGACTATACAATGAGCAGTTCTTC. Its translation is CASSLLAGLYNEQFF.

This clonotype occurred a few times. The J gene is TRBJ2-2, the V gene TRBV7-2, with a weak D call TRBD2 (7 bases). Germline CDR1 reads SGHTA; CDR2 reads FQGNSA. The CDR3 sequence is 16 residues long. Between the trimmed V and J ends, which lost 5 bases and 6 bases, there was a span of 19 bases. The CDR3 nucleotides read TGTGCCAGCAGCGGCGCCGGGGGGCGGGTTGCCGGGGAGCTGTTTTTT. This codes for CASSGAGGRVAGELFF.

The table lists this clonotype with a few counts. V is TRBV19 and J is TRBJ2-5; D gene unclear. The CDR3 length is 13 residues. V was trimmed by 3 bases and J by 4 bases, leaving 9 bases between them. The germline CDR1 and CDR2 sequences are LNHDA and SQIVND (reference sequence). As DNA, the CDR3 is TGTGCCAGTAGTATGAGTCCAGGAGAGACCCAGTACTTC. This encodes CASSMSPGETQYF.

This clonotype was observed many times. V gene TRBV30 combines with J gene TRBJ2-7; either TRBD1 or TRBD2 may supply D (5 bases each). The V end was cut by 0 bases, the J end by 2 bases, with 11 bases between. CDR3 size: 14 residues. The germline gives CDR1 GTSNPN, CDR2 SVGIG (reference sequence). CDR3 protein: CAWSVGQGPYEQYF. The CDR3 DNA reads as TGTGCCTGGAGTGTCGGGCAGGGACCCTACGAGCAGTACTTC.

The V gene is TRBV7-8, the J gene TRBJ2-3; either TRBD1 or TRBD2 may fit D (5 bases each). Trimming pared 5 bases from V and 2 bases from J, leaving 14 bases between. From germline, CDR1 is SGHVS and CDR2 FQNEAQ. CDR3 size: 15 residues. In DNA, the CDR3 is TGTGCCAGCAGCAAGGGACCTAAGGCCACAGATACGCAGTATTTT. Protein product: CASSKGPKATDTQYF.

This clonotype was seen more than once but under ten times. The rearrangement uses TRBV7-9 and TRBJ2-5, with D possibly TRBD2 on 5 matching bases. Germline CDR1 is SEHNR and CDR2 is FQNEAQ (reference sequence). Trimming left V 5 bases short and J 2 bases short, with 15 bases between. The CDR3 has 15 amino acids. The DNA of the CDR3 is TGTGCCAGCAGCCCCGGTGGCGGGCAGCAAGAGACCCAGTACTTC. It specifies CASSPGGGQQETQYF.

This chain connects TRBV20-1 to TRBJ2-1; 12 nucleotides match TRBD2. Unmatched junction bases numbered 1, after V lost 6 bases and J lost 4 bases. Germline V gene lookup returns CDR1 DFQATT and CDR2 SNEGSKA (reference sequence). The CDR3 extends over 13 amino acids. The CDR3 spells CSATSGGYNEQFF. The DNA for the CDR3 is TGCAGTGCCACTAGCGGGGGGTACAATGAGCAGTTCTTC.

This clonotype was recorded a few times. This chain uses TRBV30 with TRBJ2-3; possible D gene TRBD1, 6 bases. Per germline, CDR1 GTSNPN and CDR2 SVGIG (reference sequence). V was pared by 3 bases and J by 0 bases, with 10 bases between. This CDR3 is 14 amino acids long. CDR3 residues: CAWSRDTSTDTQYF. CDR3 DNA sequence: TGTGCCTGGAGCAGGGACACAAGCACAGATACGCAGTATTTT.

This clonotype was recorded at least ten times. The genes are TRBV20-1 and TRBJ2-3, with TRBD1 as a possible D gene (5 bases). CDR3 size: 14 residues. V was shortened by 4 bases and J by 1 base, with 12 bases between the two germline ends. Germline CDR1 reads DFQATT; CDR2 reads SNEGSKA (reference sequence). CDR3 sequence (DNA): TGCAGTGCTACCAGGGCCCGGGGCACAGATACGCAGTATTTT. Amino acid sequence: CSATRARGTDTQYF.

In its sample, this clonotype was seen a few times. The chain is built from TRBV12-3 or TRBV12-4 and TRBJ2-1, with a possible D match to TRBD2 (6 bases). This CDR3 comprises 14 residues. V lost 6 bases and J lost 2, with 11 bases in between. In DNA, the CDR3 is TGTGCCAGCAGAGTCACTAGCACCTACAATGAGCAGTTCTTC. Translation gives CASRVTSTYNEQFF.

This clonotype was recorded a few times. The chain joins TRBV6-1 to TRBJ2-7, with 8 nucleotides matching TRBD1. CDR1 is MNHNS and CDR2 is SASEGT in the germline V gene. V trimming: 3 bases; J trimming: 2 bases; junction bases outside the gene matches: 0. The CDR3 contains 13 residues. Here the CDR3 reads CASSEGQAYEQYF. The CDR3 nucleotides read TGTGCCAGCAGTGAGGGACAGGCCTACGAGCAGTACTTC.

This chain joins TRBV14 and TRBJ1-1; D remains unclear. With 6 bases removed from V and 1 base from J, the gap between germline ends came to 12 bases. This CDR3 has 14 residues. Germline CDR1 is SGHDN and CDR2 is FVKESK. Here the CDR3 DNA reads TGTGCCAGCAGGCTCCGGACGGAGAACACTGAAGCTTTCTTT. Translated, it gives CASRLRTENTEAFF. The whole variable domain, remainder taken from reference TRBV14 and TRBJ1-1, is EAGVTQFPSHSVIEKGQTVTLRCDPISGHDNLYWYRRVMGKEIKFLLHFVKESKQDESGMPNNRFLAERTGGTYSTLKVQPAELEDSGVYFCASRLRTENTEAFFGQGTRLTVV.

This clonotype was picked up many times. The V gene is TRBV5-1, the J gene TRBJ2-7, with TRBD2 identical over 7 bases. CDR1 and CDR2 (germline): SGHRS, YFSETQ. The ends lost 1 base at V and 2 bases at J; junction bases unmatched: 3. The CDR3 covers 14 residues. This chain's CDR3 is CASSLRRETYEQYF. The DNA for the CDR3 is TGCGCCAGCAGCTTGCGGCGGGAGACCTACGAGCAGTACTTC. Complete variable domain (other parts from reference TRBV5-1 and TRBJ2-7): KAGVTQTPRYLIKTRGQQVTLSCSPISGHRSVSWYQQTPGQGLQFLFEYFSETQRNKGNFPGRFSGRQFSNSRSEMNVSTLELGDSALYLCASSLRRETYEQYFGPGTRLTVT.

This clonotype was seen more than once but under ten times. This chain joins TRBV30 and TRBJ1-2, with TRBD1 matching 8 bases. The CDR3 has 13 residues. V lost 0 bases to trimming and J lost 7 bases; unmatched junction nucleotides: 4. Germline CDR1 is GTSNPN and CDR2 is SVGIG (reference sequence). In DNA form, the CDR3 reads TGTGCCTGGAGTGTCTCAGGGGGCAGTGGCTACACCTTC. As protein: CAWSVSGGSGYTF. Drawing the rest from reference TRBV30 and TRBJ1-2, the complete variable domain is SQTIHQWPATLVQPVGSPLSLECTVEGTSNPNLYWYRQAAGRGLQLLFYSVGIGQISSEVPQNLSASRPQDRQFILSSKKLLLSDSGFYLCAWSVSGGSGYTFGSGTRLTVV.

This clonotype was observed many times. The chain is built from TRBV12-3 or TRBV12-4 and TRBJ2-7; D gene uncertain. The length of the CDR3 is 13 residues. V was trimmed by 6 bases and J by 0 bases, leaving 9 bases between them. The CDR3 sequence: CASRDRSSYEQYF. The DNA of the CDR3 is TGTGCCAGCAGAGATAGGAGCTCCTACGAGCAGTACTTC.

The chain recombines TRBV9 with TRBJ2-4; TRBD2 is a possible D gene (5 bases). This CDR3 is built from 14 residues. V gave up 0 bases and J gave up 8 bases, with 12 bases separating them. Germline values: CDR1 SGDLS, CDR2 YYNGEE. The CDR3 protein is CASSVGEFRDIQYF. The CDR3 DNA reads TGTGCCAGCAGCGTAGGGGAGTTTAGGGACATTCAGTACTTC. Supplemented by reference TRBV9 and TRBJ2-4, the full variable domain reads DSGVTQTPKHLITATGQRVTLRCSPRSGDLSVYWYQQSLDQGLQFLIQYYNGEERAKGNILERFSAQQFPDLHSELNLSSLELGDSALYFCASSVGEFRDIQYFGAGTRLSVL.

This clonotype was picked up a small number of times. V is TRBV5-1 and J is TRBJ1-1; 7 bases match TRBD1. Trimming removed 5 bases from V and 1 base from J; junction bases left unmatched: 5. The CDR3 extends over 14 amino acids. From germline, CDR1 is SGHRS and CDR2 YFSETQ. The CDR3 DNA follows: TGCGCCAGCAGATCCGGGACAGCGAACACTGAAGCTTTCTTT. Translation: CASRSGTANTEAFF.

A few counts support this clonotype. The rearrangement uses TRBV28 and TRBJ2-4; perhaps D is TRBD1 or TRBD2 (5 bases each). The CDR3 runs to 13 residues. The V end lost 7 bases, the J end lost 9 bases, and 16 bases lay between the germline ends. Germline lookup yields CDR1 MDHEN and CDR2 SYDVKM. The DNA of the CDR3 is TGTGCCAGCATGAAGGGGCCGAGGGGCATTCAGTACTTC. It is translated as CASMKGPRGIQYF.

This clonotype came up a few times. The chain uses TRBV12-3 or TRBV12-4 and TRBJ2-2; unclear D gene. The ends were cut back, 4 bases at V and 6 bases at J, with 9 bases in the middle. CDR3 length: 13 amino acids. The CDR3 sequence: CASSWGVSGELFF. CDR3 DNA: TGTGCCAGCAGTTGGGGTGTCTCCGGGGAGCTGTTTTTT.

This clonotype was counted a few times. The chain is built from TRBV20-1 and TRBJ1-5, with D hard to call. Germline CDR1 DFQATT, CDR2 SNEGSKA (reference sequence). This CDR3 has 16 amino acids. V dropped 2 bases and J dropped 2 bases, with 16 bases sitting between them. This chain's CDR3 is CSARSPRPARNQPQHF. CDR3 nucleotides: TGCAGTGCTAGAAGTCCACGACCAGCTCGCAATCAGCCCCAGCATTTT.

This chain uses TRBV6-5 with TRBJ1-4; D not resolved. V lost 2 bases to trimming and J lost 8 bases, with 15 bases between them. The CDR3 extends over 15 amino acids. Germline loops: CDR1 MNHEY, CDR2 SVGAGI. CDR3 sequence: CASSYPAGPGEKLFF. The CDR3 DNA follows: TGTGCCAGCAGTTACCCGGCAGGTCCGGGAGAAAAACTGTTTTTT.

This clonotype was found a few times. The CDR3 here is CASSLLPVSYNEQFF. As DNA, the CDR3 is TGTGCCAGCAGTTTACTCCCCGTCTCCTACAATGAGCAGTTCTTC. The chain employs TRBV12-3 or TRBV12-4 and TRBJ2-1; unclear D gene. V was shortened by 2 bases and J by 0 bases, with 8 bases between the two germline ends. This CDR3 comprises 15 residues.

This clonotype was seen a few times. The V call is TRBV28, the J call TRBJ2-1; D remains ambiguous. Germline CDR1 reads MDHEN; CDR2 reads SYDVKM. Trimming took off 4 bases at V and 0 bases at J, with 13 bases between the two ends. CDR3 length: 16 residues. The CDR3 coding sequence is TGTGCCAGCAGTTCCCAGACAATCAGCTCCTACAATGAGCAGTTCTTC. Protein: CASSSQTISSYNEQFF.

The table lists this clonotype with a few counts. The gene calls are TRBV5-1 and TRBJ1-4, with no clear D. The CDR3 is 14 residues long. In germline, CDR1 is SGHRS, CDR2 YFSETQ. Trimming shortened V by 0 bases and J by 5 bases, and 8 bases separated the two germline ends. CDR3 nucleotides: TGCGCCAGCAGCTTGGTTGGTCCGAATGAAAAACTGTTTTTT. The encoded protein is CASSLVGPNEKLFF.

Only a few counts were recorded for this clonotype. The chain carries TRBV7-2 and TRBJ2-1, with D uncertain. Germline V gene lookup returns CDR1 SGHTA and CDR2 FQGNSA. The CDR3 spans 13 residues. Trimming pared 2 bases from V and 4 bases from J, leaving 6 bases between. The CDR3 DNA reads as TGTGCCAGCAGCTTATACCCGTACAATGAGCAGTTCTTC. Protein sequence: CASSLYPYNEQFF.

This clonotype was seen a handful of times. J is TRBJ1-1 and V is TRBV3-1; possibly TRBD1 for D (5 bases). The ends were cut back, 4 bases at V and 1 base at J, with 13 bases in the middle. CDR3 size: 15 residues. The germline CDR1 and CDR2 sequences are LGHDT and YNNKEL (reference sequence). The CDR3 DNA reads TGTGCCAGCAGCCCCCGTCCCGGGACGAACACTGAAGCTTTCTTT. Its protein product is CASSPRPGTNTEAFF.

The chain is built from TRBV4-2 and TRBJ2-1, with TRBD2 matching 7 bases. This CDR3 comprises 15 residues. V lost 2 bases and J lost 6; bases outside the gene matches: 7. CDR1 is LGHNA and CDR2 is YNFKEQ in the germline V gene. This CDR3 is CASSQSQREGNEQFF. The CDR3, as DNA: TGTGCCAGCAGCCAATCCCAGCGGGAAGGCAATGAGCAGTTCTTC.

The rearrangement joins TRBV10-3 to TRBJ2-7; maybe TRBD1 (5 bases). The CDR3 runs to 12 residues. Per the germline V gene, CDR1 is ENHRY and CDR2 is SYGVKD. V was pared by 8 bases and J by 4 bases, with 12 bases between. The CDR3: CAIGARRYEQYF. The CDR3 nucleotides are TGTGCCATCGGGGCCAGGAGATACGAGCAGTACTTC.

This CDR3 is CASNPNPNEQFF. Written as DNA, the CDR3 is TGTGCCAGCAACCCAAACCCCAATGAGCAGTTCTTC. The chain joins TRBV7-9 to TRBJ2-1; D is undetermined. The length of the CDR3 is 12 residues. The V gene lost 7 bases and the J gene lost 6 bases, with 10 bases spanning the gap. Germline lookup yields CDR1 SEHNR and CDR2 FQNEAQ (reference sequence).